This T cell receptor beta chain is from a study of CD8 T cells in Susac syndrome. Trimming removed 4 bases at V and 5 bases at J, with 14 bases between. The germline V gene has CDR1 SQVTM and CDR2 ANQGSEA. This CDR3 has 13 amino acids. Reverse transcription used about 0.5 to 1 ug RNA and random hexamers. It was immunoSEQ multiplex PCR that amplified TCR beta CDR3 across 54 Vbeta and 13 Jbeta. TCRdb redid the calling of the immunoSEQ multiplex PCR reads with MiXCR, one entry per CDR3 protein. The sample yields under 200,000 distinct CDR3 sequences, around 96% seen once. This receptor was taken from a human donor in good health. Sequenced input: CD4+ T cells from PBMCs. This chain connects TRBV29-1 to TRBJ2-5, with D perhaps given as TRBD1 or TRBD2 (6 bases each). CDR3: CSVGSGGGETQYF. CDR3 nucleotide sequence: TGCAGCGTTGGGTCAGGAGGGGGGGAGACCCAGTACTTC.